Below, 25 T cell receptor beta chains from the same sample are listed, as sequenced in a study of CD8+ T cells in alopecia areata. Treatment indicated: oral pan-JAK inhibitor, 5-10 mg twice daily. Reverse transcribed after extraction, RNA yielded cDNA as the sequencing template. Profiled with immunoSEQ multiplex PCR; TCRdb holds only in-frame clones, not every one. Of 200,000 to 250,000 clones in the sample, over 60% are singletons; the top ten hold 4% to 4.5%. The sample here was CD4+ T cells sorted from blood, taken at week 4, from a patient treated with tofacitinib. Receptors were obtained from a human donor with alopecia areata.

The chain links TRBV30 to TRBJ2-7; 9 nucleotides align to TRBD1. The V segment lost 3 bases and the J segment 3 bases; nucleotides outside the gene matches: 6. The germline gives CDR1 GTSNPN, CDR2 SVGIG (reference sequence). This CDR3 region has 14 residues. The CDR3 nucleotides read TGTGCCTGGAGCCCGGGACAGGGTAACTACGAGCAGTACTTC. This sequence encodes CAWSPGQGNYEQYF.

This sequence joins TRBV6-6 and TRBJ2-3; no reliable D call. V lost 2 bases and J lost 1, with 4 bases in between. Looked up from germline, CDR1 is MNHNY and CDR2 is SVGAGI (reference sequence). This CDR3 has 13 residues. The CDR3 spells CASSYLGTDTQYF. The CDR3 DNA reads TGTGCCAGCAGTTACCTGGGCACAGATACGCAGTATTTT.

V usage is TRBV27 and J usage is TRBJ2-7; D unresolved. This CDR3 spans 15 amino acids. Germline assignment: CDR1 MNHEY and CDR2 SMNVEV (reference sequence). Trimming removed 3 bases from V and 0 bases from J, with 12 bases in between. CDR3 loop: CASSFIRSPSYEQYF. The CDR3 DNA reads as TGTGCCAGCAGTTTCATAAGATCCCCCTCCTACGAGCAGTACTTC.

The chain carries TRBV6-6 and TRBJ2-7; TRBD1 agrees at 9 bases. This CDR3 region has 14 residues. CDR1 is MNHNY, CDR2 SVGAGI, per germline (reference sequence). With V trimmed by 6 bases and J by 3 bases, 6 bases remained unmatched. CDR3 sequence: CASRSGQGFYEQYF. As DNA, the CDR3 is TGTGCCAGCAGGTCGGGACAGGGATTCTACGAGCAGTACTTC.

This rearrangement joins TRBV27 to TRBJ2-5; D not resolved. This CDR3 has 13 amino acids. The germline V gene encodes CDR1 MNHEY and CDR2 SMNVEV (reference sequence). The germline V and J ends were trimmed by 7 bases and 6 bases, with 15 bases remaining between them. The CDR3 region has the DNA TGTGCCAGCAAAAAAGGAAACGAACAGACCCAGTACTTC. Protein sequence: CASKKGNEQTQYF.

Details on this clone: The sample carries other DNA sequences with the same CDR3. The chain recombines TRBV7-2 with TRBJ1-2; 7 nucleotides agree with TRBD1. The CDR3 extends over 14 amino acids. Germline assignment: CDR1 SGHTA and CDR2 FQGNSA. After removal of 1 base from V and 2 bases from J, the junction contained 1 base not matched to a gene. Written as DNA, the CDR3 is TGTGCCAGCAGCTTAGACAGGGGAAACTATGGCTACACCTTC. Translating it yields CASSLDRGNYGYTF.

The gene calls are TRBV7-8 and TRBJ1-2, with D uncertain. V was pared by 5 bases and J by 2 bases, with 12 bases between. Looked up from germline, CDR1 is SGHVS and CDR2 is FQNEAQ. The CDR3 is 14 residues long. The CDR3 loop is CASSTRTLNYGYTF. Written as DNA, the CDR3 is TGTGCCAGCAGCACCCGGACTCTCAACTATGGCTACACCTTC.

V usage is TRBV4-3 and J usage is TRBJ2-1; 13 bases are shared with TRBD2. After removal of 0 bases from V and 7 bases from J, the junction contained 3 bases not matched to a gene. Looked up from germline, CDR1 is LGHNA and CDR2 is YSLEER. There are 16 residues in the CDR3. CDR3 bases: TGCGCCAGCAGCCAAGATGGGGGACTAGCGGGAAATGAGCAGTTCTTC. This translates into CASSQDGGLAGNEQFF.

This rearrangement joins TRBV30 to TRBJ2-3, with 7 positions matching TRBD2. The CDR3 is 15 amino acids. CDR1 is GTSNPN and CDR2 is SVGIG in the germline V gene (reference sequence). The V and J ends lost 0 bases and 4 bases, in that order; junction bases with no gene match: 7. The CDR3 DNA reads as TGTGCCTGGAGTGTTGGCGGGGGAGGGGCAGATACGCAGTATTTT. Translation: CAWSVGGGGADTQYF.

The chain employs TRBV19 and TRBJ1-2, with D possibly TRBD1 on 6 matching bases. The V end lost 5 bases, the J end lost 2 bases, and 18 bases lay between the germline ends. Germline V gives CDR1 LNHDA, CDR2 SQIVND (reference sequence). CDR3 length: 16 residues. CDR3 loop: CASSPMGHGGNYGYTF. CDR3 in DNA: TGTGCCAGTAGTCCAATGGGACACGGGGGGAACTATGGCTACACCTTC. Filled out from reference TRBV19 and TRBJ1-2, the complete variable domain reads DGGITQSPKYLFRKEGQNVTLSCEQNLNHDAMYWYRQDPGQGLRLIYYSQIVNDFQKGDIAEGYSVSREKKESFPLTVTSAQKNPTAFYLCASSPMGHGGNYGYTFGSGTRLTVV.

The chain has TRBV9 and TRBJ2-7; D may be TRBD1 (5 bases). This CDR3 is 15 amino acids long. The ends were cut back, 3 bases at V and 7 bases at J, with 20 bases in the middle. Germline CDR1 reads SGDLS; CDR2 reads YYNGEE. CDR3 region: CASSAFAGPAGEQYF. CDR3 bases: TGTGCCAGCAGCGCCTTCGCAGGGCCTGCCGGAGAGCAGTACTTC.

V is TRBV30 and J is TRBJ1-2; TRBD1 is a possible D gene (6 bases). Per germline, CDR1 GTSNPN and CDR2 SVGIG (reference sequence). This CDR3 is built from 13 residues. The V end was cut by 0 bases, the J end by 4 bases, with 9 bases between. CDR3 nucleotide sequence: TGTGCCTGGAGTGTGGACAGCCTCTATGGCTACACCTTC. This translates into CAWSVDSLYGYTF.

The rearrangement uses TRBV25-1 and TRBJ2-3; no definite D call. Germline V gene lookup returns CDR1 MGHDK and CDR2 SYGVNS. Trimming shortened V by 8 bases and J by 0 bases, and 6 bases separated the two germline ends. The CDR3 contains 12 residues. The CDR3, as DNA: TGTGCCAGCTGCACAAGCACAGATACGCAGTATTTT. Protein: CASCTSTDTQYF.

This chain joins TRBV15 and TRBJ1-2; the D is unclear. The CDR3 has 13 amino acids. Trimming took off 0 bases at V and 8 bases at J, with 10 bases between the two ends. CDR1 is LNHNV and CDR2 is YYDKDF in the germline V gene (reference sequence). The CDR3 DNA reads TGTGCCACCAGCAGAGATCAAAGTAGCGGCTACACCTTC. Translated, it gives CATSRDQSSGYTF.

This chain connects TRBV4-1 to TRBJ1-1, with TRBD1 matching over 10 bases. The germline CDR1 and CDR2 sequences are MGHRA and YSYEKL. The trim removed 1 base at V and 1 base at J, leaving 0 bases unmatched. The CDR3 has 15 amino acids. DNA for the CDR3: TGCGCCAGCAGCCAAGGGACAGGGGGGAACACTGAAGCTTTCTTT. Protein sequence: CASSQGTGGNTEAFF.

The chain uses TRBV9 and TRBJ2-3, with D possibly being TRBD2 (6 bases). Between the trimmed V and J ends, which lost 3 bases and 8 bases, there was a span of 31 bases. The CDR3 covers 19 residues. CDR1 is SGDLS, CDR2 YYNGEE, per germline. DNA for the CDR3: TGTGCCAGCAGCGCCACCGGGGCCATATCGGAGGGGATCCATGGTACGCAGTATTTT. It codes for CASSATGAISEGIHGTQYF.

V and J are TRBV2 and TRBJ2-5; possible D gene TRBD2, 5 bases. The V end was cut by 5 bases, the J end by 2 bases, with 9 bases between. There are 13 residues in the CDR3. The germline V gene has CDR1 SNHLY and CDR2 FYNNEI. The CDR3 sequence: CASSWTAQETQYF. The CDR3 bases are TGTGCCAGCAGTTGGACTGCACAAGAGACCCAGTACTTC. Combining the CDR3 with reference TRBV2 and TRBJ2-5 gives the whole variable domain EPEVTQTPSHQVTQMGQEVILRCVPISNHLYFYWYRQILGQKVEFLVSFYNNEISEKSEIFDDQFSVERPDGSNFTLKIRSTKLEDSAMYFCASSWTAQETQYFGPGTRLLVL.

The chain links TRBV11-2 to TRBJ2-3, with D perhaps matching TRBD2 (5 bases). CDR3 size: 15 residues. V was trimmed by 0 bases and J by 4 bases, leaving 11 bases between them. Germline CDR1 is SGHAT and CDR2 is FQNNGV. DNA for the CDR3: TGTGCCAGCAGCTTAGATCTAGCTAGCCCAGATACGCAGTATTTT. Translated: CASSLDLASPDTQYF.

The rearrangement joins TRBV29-1 to TRBJ1-1; TRBD1 might be the D (6 bases). CDR3 length: 13 amino acids. V was trimmed by 0 bases and J by 1 base, leaving 6 bases between them. The V gene's germline CDR1 is SQVTM and CDR2 ANQGSEA. The CDR3 coding sequence is TGCAGCGTTGAAGAGGGGGCGAACACTGAAGCTTTCTTT. Amino acids: CSVEEGANTEAFF.

The rearrangement uses TRBV30 and TRBJ1-2; D possibly corresponds to TRBD1 (5 bases). In germline, CDR1 is GTSNPN, CDR2 SVGIG (reference sequence). V was shortened by 3 bases and J by 3 bases, with 8 bases between the two germline ends. The CDR3 spans 12 residues. The chain's CDR3 is CAWSRVDYGYTF. The CDR3 DNA sequence: TGTGCCTGGAGCAGGGTGGACTATGGCTACACCTTC.

The chain is built from TRBV27 and TRBJ1-5; D gene uncertain. The V end was cut by 5 bases, the J end by 5 bases, with 10 bases between. CDR1 and CDR2 (germline): MNHEY, SMNVEV (reference sequence). This CDR3 is built from 13 residues. The CDR3 loop reads CASSPRWDQPQHF. The CDR3, as DNA: TGTGCCAGCAGTCCCCGATGGGATCAGCCCCAGCATTTT.

The chain couples TRBV5-6 to TRBJ1-5; tentatively, D is TRBD1 (5 bases). CDR1 and CDR2 from the germline V gene are SGHDT and YYEEEE. V was pared by 0 bases and J by 3 bases, with 13 bases between. CDR3 length equals 16 residues. The CDR3: CASSLESGRINQPQHF. CDR3 coding DNA: TGTGCCAGCAGCTTGGAGTCGGGACGGATCAATCAGCCCCAGCATTTT.

This chain joins TRBV6-5 and TRBJ2-3; TRBD2 matches at 11 bases. J lost 0 bases, V lost 6 bases, and 2 bases had no gene match. In germline, CDR1 is MNHEY, CDR2 SVGAGI. The CDR3 is 15 amino acids. CDR3 nucleotides: TGTGCCAGCAGCCGACTAGCGGGGAGCACAGATACGCAGTATTTT. Translation: CASSRLAGSTDTQYF.

V is TRBV7-2 and J is TRBJ1-1; no clear D. Trimming pared 0 bases from V and 0 bases from J, leaving 5 bases between. Germline CDR1 SGHTA, CDR2 FQGNSA. This CDR3 is 14 amino acids long. The CDR3 coding sequence is TGTGCCAGCAGCTTAGCGGGAGTGAACACTGAAGCTTTCTTT. Translated, it gives CASSLAGVNTEAFF.

The chain carries TRBV2 and TRBJ1-1; 11 bases map to TRBD1. The junction had 5 bases not matched to a gene; V was cut back by 5 bases and J by 6 bases. The CDR3 has 14 amino acids. Germline lookup yields CDR1 SNHLY and CDR2 FYNNEI. Here the CDR3 reads CASSNGQGASEAFF. DNA for the CDR3: TGTGCCAGCAGTAATGGACAGGGGGCCTCTGAAGCTTTCTTT.